Sequencing of this T cell receptor (beta chain) was carried out in a study of T-cell reconstitution after alpha-beta-depleted transplantation in children. The length of the CDR3 is 15 residues. The J segment lost 7 bases and the V segment lost 2 bases, leaving 7 bases of the junction unmatched. Germline V lookup: CDR1 SGHKS, CDR2 YYEKEE (reference sequence). This clonotype was recorded at least ten times. Its antigen remains unknown. This sample's TCRbeta library carried unique molecular identifier barcodes. TCRdb itself ran the PCR reads through MiXCR, one entry per CDR3 protein. The sample has 600,000 to 800,000 distinct CDR3 sequences; roughly 13% are singletons. Findings and limits, study-wide: Certain patients had high TCRbeta diversity at day 60, and it came from recipient T cells and thymic progenitors that survived. Counts and diversity of T cells one year after transplant came mostly from newly produced T cells. By about two months after transplant, alpha-beta T cells reportedly arose from several hundred graft clones that had expanded.

This clonotype originated in a girl aged 2-10 years with congenital amegakaryocytic thrombocytopenia, due to receive a stem cell transplant. The source material was PBMCs, sampled before TCRalphabeta/CD19-depleted stem cell transplant. This chain uses TRBV5-5 with TRBJ2-1; 9 nucleotides match TRBD2. The CDR3 sequence: CASSLLAGEVNEQFF. The CDR3 DNA reads as TGTGCCAGCAGCTTATTAGCGGGAGAGGTTAATGAGCAGTTCTTC.